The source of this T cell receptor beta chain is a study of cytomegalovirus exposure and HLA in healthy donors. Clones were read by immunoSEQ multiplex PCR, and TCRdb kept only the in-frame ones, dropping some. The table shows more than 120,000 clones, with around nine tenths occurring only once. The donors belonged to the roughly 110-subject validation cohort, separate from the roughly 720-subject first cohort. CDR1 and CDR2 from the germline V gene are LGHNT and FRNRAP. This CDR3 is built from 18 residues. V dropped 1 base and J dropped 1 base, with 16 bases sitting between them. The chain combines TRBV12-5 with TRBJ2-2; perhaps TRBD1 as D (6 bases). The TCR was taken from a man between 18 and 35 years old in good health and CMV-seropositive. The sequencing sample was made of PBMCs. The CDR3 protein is CASGLEQGIPLNTGELFF. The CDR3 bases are TGTGCTAGTGGTTTGGAACAGGGAATCCCTTTGAACACCGGGGAGCTGTTTTTT.